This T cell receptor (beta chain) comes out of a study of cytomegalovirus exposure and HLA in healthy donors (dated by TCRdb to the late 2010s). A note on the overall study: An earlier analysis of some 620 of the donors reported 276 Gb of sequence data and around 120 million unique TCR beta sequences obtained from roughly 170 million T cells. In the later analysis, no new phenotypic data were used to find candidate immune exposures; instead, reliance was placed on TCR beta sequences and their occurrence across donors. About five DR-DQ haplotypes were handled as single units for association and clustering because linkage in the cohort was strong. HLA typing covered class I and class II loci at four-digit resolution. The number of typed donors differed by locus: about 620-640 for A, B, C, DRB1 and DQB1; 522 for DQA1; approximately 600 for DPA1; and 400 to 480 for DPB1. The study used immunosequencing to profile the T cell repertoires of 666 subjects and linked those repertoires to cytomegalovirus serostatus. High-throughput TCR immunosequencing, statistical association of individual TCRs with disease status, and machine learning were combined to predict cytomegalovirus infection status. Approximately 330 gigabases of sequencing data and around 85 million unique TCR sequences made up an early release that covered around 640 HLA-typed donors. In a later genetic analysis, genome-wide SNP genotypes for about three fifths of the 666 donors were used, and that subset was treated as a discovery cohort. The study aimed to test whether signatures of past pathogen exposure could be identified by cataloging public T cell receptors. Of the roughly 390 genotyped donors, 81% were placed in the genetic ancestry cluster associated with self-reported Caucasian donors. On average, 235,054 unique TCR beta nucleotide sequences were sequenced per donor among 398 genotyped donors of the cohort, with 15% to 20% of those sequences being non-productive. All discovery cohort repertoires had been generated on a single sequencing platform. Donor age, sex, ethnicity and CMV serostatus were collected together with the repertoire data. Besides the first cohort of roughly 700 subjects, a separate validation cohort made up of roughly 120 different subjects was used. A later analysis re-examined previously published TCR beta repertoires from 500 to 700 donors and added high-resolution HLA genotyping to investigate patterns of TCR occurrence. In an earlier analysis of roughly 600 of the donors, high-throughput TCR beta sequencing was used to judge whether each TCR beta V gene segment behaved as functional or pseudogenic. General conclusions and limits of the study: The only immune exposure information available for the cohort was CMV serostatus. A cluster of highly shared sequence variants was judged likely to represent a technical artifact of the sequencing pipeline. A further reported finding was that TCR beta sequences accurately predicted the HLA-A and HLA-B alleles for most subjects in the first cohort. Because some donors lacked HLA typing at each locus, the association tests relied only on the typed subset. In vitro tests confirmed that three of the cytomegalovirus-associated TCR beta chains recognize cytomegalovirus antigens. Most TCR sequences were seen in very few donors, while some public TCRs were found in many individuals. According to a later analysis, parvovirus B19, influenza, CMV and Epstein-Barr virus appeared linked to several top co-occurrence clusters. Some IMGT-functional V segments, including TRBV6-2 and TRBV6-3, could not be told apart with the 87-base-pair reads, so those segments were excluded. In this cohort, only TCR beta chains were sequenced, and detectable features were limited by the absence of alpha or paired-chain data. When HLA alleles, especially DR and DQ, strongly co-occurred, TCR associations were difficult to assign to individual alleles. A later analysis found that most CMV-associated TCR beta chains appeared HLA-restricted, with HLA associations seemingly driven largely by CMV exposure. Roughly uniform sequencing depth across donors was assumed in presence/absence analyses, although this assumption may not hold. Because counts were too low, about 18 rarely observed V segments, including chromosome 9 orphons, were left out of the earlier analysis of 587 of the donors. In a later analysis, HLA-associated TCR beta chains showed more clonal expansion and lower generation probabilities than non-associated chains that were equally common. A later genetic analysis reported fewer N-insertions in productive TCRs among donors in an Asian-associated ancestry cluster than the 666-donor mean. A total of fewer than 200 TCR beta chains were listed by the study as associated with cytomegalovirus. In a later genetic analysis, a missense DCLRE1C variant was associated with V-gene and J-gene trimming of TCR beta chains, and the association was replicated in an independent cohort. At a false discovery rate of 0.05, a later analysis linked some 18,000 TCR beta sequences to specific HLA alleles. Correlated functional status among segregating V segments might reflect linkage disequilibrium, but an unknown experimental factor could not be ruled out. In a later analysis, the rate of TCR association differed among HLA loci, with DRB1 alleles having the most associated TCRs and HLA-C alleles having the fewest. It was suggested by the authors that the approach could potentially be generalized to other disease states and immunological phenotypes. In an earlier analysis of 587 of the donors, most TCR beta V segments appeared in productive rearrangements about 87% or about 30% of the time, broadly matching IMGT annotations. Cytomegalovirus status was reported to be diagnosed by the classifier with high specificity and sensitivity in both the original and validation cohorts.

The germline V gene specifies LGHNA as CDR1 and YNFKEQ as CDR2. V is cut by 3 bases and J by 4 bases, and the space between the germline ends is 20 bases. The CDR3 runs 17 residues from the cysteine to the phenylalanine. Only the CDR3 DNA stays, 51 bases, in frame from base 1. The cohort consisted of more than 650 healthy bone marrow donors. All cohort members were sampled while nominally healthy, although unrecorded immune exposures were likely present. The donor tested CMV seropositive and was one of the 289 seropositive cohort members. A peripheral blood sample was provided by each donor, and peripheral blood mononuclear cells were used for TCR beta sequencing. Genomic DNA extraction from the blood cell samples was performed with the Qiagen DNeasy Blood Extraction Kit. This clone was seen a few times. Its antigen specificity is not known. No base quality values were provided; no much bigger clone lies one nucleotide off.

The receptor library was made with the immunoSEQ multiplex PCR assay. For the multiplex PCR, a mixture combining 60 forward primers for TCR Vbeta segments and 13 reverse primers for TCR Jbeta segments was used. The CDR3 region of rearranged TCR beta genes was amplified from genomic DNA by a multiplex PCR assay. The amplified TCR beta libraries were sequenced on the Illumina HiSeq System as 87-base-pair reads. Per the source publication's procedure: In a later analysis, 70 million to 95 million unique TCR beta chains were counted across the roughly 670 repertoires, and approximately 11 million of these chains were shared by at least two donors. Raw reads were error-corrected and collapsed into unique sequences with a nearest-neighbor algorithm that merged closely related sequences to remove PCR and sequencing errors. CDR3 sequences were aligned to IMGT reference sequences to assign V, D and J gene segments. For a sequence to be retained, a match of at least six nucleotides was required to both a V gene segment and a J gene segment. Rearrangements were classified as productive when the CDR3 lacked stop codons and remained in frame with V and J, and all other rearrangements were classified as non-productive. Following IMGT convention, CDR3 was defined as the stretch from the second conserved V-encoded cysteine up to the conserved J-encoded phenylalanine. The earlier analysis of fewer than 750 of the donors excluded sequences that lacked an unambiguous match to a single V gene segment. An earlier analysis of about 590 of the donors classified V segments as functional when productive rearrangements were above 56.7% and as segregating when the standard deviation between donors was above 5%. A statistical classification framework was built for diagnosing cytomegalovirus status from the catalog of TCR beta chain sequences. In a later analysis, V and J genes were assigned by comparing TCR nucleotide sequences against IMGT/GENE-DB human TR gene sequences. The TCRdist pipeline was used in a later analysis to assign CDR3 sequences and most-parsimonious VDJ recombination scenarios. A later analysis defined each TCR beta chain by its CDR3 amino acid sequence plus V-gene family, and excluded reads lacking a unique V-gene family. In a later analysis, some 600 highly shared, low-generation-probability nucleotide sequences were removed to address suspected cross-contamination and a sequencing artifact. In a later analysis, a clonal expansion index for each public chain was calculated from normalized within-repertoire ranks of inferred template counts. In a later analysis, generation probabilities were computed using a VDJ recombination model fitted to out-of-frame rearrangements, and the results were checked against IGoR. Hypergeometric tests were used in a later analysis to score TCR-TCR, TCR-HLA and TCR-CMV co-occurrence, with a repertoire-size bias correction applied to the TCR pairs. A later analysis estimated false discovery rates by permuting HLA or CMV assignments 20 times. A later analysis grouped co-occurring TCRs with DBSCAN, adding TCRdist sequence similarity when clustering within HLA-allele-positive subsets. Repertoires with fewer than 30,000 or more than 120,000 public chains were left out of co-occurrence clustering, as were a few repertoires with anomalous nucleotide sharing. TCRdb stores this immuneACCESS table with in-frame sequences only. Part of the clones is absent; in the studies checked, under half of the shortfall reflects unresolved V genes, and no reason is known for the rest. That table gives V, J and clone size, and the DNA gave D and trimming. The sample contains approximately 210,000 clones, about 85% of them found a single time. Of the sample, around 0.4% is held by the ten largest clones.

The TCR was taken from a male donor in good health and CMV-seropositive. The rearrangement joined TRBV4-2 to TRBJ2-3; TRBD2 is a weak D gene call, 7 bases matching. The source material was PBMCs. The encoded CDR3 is CASSQLARGASPDTQYF. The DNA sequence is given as TGTGCCAGCAGCCAGTTAGCTCGGGGGGCCAGCCCAGATACGCAGTATTTT.